This T cell receptor beta chain was obtained from a study of long-term antiretroviral therapy in people with HIV. No fewer than two post-ART and no fewer than one pre-ART PBMC samples existed for each donor. The V and J ends lost 2 bases and 7 bases respectively, with 12 bases between them. The germline CDR1 and CDR2 sequences are GTSNPN and SVGIG (reference sequence). The CDR3 length is 14 residues. Study-level results: CDR3 lengths in HIV samples spanned a narrower range than controls. Dominating the repertoire at all time points were the clones that expanded before ART.

At survey level, the immunoSEQ assay was run in its v3.0 version. Profiled with immunoSEQ multiplex PCR; TCRdb holds only in-frame clones, not every one. Among approximately 31,000 clones, 78% were seen once, and the ten largest hold approximately 8%. Details on this clone: Its antigen is not known.

The V and J genes are TRBV30 and TRBJ1-6, with unresolved D. Sequenced material: unsorted PBMCs, taken 3.1 years after starting antiretroviral therapy. This clonotype was sampled from a woman between 50 and 59 years old with HIV. The CDR3, as DNA: TGTGCCTGGAGTACCCGGGGTGGGAATTCACCCCTCCACTTT. Protein: CAWSTRGGNSPLHF.